This paragraph covers one T cell receptor beta chain sequence. Its antigen remains unidentified. Assay: immunoSEQ multiplex PCR; the TCRdb copy retains only in-frame clones and omits some. The data show about 100,000 clones, 70% to 90% seen once. This entry comes from a study of T cell responses to AZD1222 COVID-19 vaccine. Study-level findings and limits: Researchers took repertoire samples only after the peak T cell response had come. Nearly half of spike-specific TCRs reportedly go after variant regions that carry no mutations.

The V gene's germline CDR1 is SGHRS and CDR2 YFSETQ. Trimming pared 4 bases from V and 7 bases from J, leaving 11 bases between. The CDR3 has 12 amino acids. The origin of this receptor is an adult in good health. Material: peripheral blood, obtained on day 0 of AZD1222 vaccination. The rearrangement joins TRBV5-1 to TRBJ1-2; D unclear. CDR3 loop: CASSPLDVGYTF. For the CDR3, the DNA is TGCGCCAGCAGCCCTCTAGACGTTGGCTACACCTTC.